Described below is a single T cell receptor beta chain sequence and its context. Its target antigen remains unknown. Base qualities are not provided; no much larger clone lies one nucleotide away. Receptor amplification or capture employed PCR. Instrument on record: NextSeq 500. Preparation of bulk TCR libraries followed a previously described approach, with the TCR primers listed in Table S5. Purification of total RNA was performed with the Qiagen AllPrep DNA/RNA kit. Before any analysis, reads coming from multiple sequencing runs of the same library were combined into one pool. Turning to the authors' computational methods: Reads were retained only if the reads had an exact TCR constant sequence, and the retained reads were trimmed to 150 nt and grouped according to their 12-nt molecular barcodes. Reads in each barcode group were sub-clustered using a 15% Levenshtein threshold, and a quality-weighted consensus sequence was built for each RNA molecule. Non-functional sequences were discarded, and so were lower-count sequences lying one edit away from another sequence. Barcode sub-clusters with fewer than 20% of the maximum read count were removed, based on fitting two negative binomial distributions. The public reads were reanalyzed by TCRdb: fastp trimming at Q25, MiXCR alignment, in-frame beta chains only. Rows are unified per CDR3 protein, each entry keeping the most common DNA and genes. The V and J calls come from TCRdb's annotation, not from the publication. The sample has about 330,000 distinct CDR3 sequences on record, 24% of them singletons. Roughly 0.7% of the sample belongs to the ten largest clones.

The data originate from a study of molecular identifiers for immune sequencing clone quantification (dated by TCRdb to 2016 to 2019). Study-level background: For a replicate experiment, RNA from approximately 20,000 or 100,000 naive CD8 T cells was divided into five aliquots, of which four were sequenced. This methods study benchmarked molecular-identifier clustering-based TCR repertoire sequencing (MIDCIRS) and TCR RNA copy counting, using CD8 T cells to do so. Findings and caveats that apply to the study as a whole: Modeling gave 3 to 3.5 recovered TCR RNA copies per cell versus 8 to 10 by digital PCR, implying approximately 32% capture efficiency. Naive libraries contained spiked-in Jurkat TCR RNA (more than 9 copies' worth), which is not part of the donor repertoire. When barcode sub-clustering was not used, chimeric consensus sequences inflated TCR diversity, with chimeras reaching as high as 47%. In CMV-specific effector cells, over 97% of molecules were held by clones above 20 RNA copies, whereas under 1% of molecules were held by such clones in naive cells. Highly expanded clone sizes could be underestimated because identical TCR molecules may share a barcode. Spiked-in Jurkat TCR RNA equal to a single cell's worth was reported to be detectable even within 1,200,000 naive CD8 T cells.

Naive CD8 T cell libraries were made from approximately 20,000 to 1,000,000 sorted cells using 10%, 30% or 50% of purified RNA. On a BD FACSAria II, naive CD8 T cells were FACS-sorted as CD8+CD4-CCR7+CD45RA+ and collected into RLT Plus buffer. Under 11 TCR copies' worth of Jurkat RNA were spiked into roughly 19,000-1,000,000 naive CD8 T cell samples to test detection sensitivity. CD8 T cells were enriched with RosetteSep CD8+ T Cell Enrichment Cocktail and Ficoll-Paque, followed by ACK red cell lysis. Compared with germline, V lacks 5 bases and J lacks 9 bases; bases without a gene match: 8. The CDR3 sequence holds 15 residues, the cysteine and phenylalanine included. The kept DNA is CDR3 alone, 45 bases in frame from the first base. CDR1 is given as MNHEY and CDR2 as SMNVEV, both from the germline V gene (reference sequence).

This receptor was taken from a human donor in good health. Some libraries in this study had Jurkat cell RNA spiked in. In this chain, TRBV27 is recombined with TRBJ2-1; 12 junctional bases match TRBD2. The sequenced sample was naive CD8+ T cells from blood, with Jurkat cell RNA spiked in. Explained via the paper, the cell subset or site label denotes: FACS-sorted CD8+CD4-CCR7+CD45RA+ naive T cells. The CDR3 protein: CASSPLGLAGTEQFF. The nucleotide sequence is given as TGTGCCAGCAGTCCGCTTGGACTAGCGGGAACTGAGCAGTTCTTC.